The source of this TCR beta chain is a study of blood T cell repertoires in COVID-19. Study overall: From the United States, Italy and Spain came samples of acute and convalescent COVID-19. PBMCs, B-cell-depleted T cells, or T cells were the source of the cDNA or gDNA that made up the material.

Methods used by the authors: Reference gene primers were amplified, and this amplification served to estimate nucleated cell counts. TCRdb's table, derived via immunoSEQ multiplex PCR, lists solely in-frame clones and lacks some. Clone size and the V and J calls come from that table; the DNA yielded D and trimming. This table has more than 85,000 clones, around 74% appearing once. V lost 2 bases and J lost 7; bases outside the gene matches: 7. CDR1 and CDR2 (germline): MNHEY, SVGEGT. The CDR3 runs 15 residues. This clonotype was sampled from a woman in her 70s with acute or convalescent COVID-19. This chain links TRBV6-2 or TRBV6-3 with TRBJ1-5, with 8 bases aligning to TRBD1. Sequencing was done on a sample of peripheral blood. The CDR3 DNA is TGTGCCAGCAGTTACCCAGGGGGCGGGCGACAGCCCCAGCATTTT. Protein sequence: CASSYPGGGRQPQHF.